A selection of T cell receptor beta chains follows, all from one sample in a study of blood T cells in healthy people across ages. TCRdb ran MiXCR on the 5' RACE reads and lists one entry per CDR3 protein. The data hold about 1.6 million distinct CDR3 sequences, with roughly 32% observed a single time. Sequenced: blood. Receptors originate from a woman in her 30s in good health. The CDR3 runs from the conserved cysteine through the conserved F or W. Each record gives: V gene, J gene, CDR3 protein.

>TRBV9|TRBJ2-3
CASSVEGGGASTDTQYF
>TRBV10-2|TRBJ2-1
CASRWQAGNEQFF
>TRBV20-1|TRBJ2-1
CSATVLGRSYNEQFF
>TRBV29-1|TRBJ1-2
CSVQMGYGYTF
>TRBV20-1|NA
CSAIPGIAGDYEQYF
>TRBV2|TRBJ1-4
CASNAWAREKLFF
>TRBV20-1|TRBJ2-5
CSARDPASVQETQYF
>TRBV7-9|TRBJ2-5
CASSWQDQETQYF
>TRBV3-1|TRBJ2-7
CASSHRDPWGQYF
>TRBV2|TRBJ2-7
CASRPGTSGRVTYEQYF
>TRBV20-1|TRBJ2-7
CSAIKWEINEQYF
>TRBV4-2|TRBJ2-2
CASSQEKKAGRTGELFF
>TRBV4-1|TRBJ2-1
CASSQVESSYNEQFF
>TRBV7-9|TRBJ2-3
CASREGQITDTQYF
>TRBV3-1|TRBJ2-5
CASSRPGQGVVASLGETQYF
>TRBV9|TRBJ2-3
CASSAAATGDTQYF
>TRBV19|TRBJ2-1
CASSIDPLQGGSLNNEQFF
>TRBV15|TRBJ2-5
CATSRQNRGRETQYF
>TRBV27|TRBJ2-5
CAGSLSVGIGKTQYF
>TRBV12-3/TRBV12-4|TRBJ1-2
CASSLGGDLRGYTF
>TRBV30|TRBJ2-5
CAWKDRETQYF
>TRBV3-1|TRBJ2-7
CASSQDPSEQYF
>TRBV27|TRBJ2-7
CASSPGTGQHEQYF
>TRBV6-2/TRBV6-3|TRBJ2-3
CASSSPTNYTDTQYF
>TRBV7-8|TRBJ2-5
CASSRPGEGTAQSTQYF
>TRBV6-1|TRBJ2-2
CASSEVGTDTGELFF
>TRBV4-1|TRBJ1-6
CASSQEYGGGGSWNSPLHF
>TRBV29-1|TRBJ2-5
CSVEVGMGGHGETQYF
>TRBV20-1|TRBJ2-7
CSASRASQPSYEQYF
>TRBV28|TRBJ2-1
CTSSSLAAHPVDEQFF
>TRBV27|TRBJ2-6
CASSMRQVRANVLTF
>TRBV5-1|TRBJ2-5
CASSLVPGLAGGQETQYF
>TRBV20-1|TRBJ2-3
CSVLLLAGDPQYF
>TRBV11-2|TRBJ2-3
CASSFEGSDTQYF
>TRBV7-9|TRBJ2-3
CASSPARGQDTQYF
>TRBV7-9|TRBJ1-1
CASSSEGGGDNTEAFF
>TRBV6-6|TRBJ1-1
CASGPRNTEAFF
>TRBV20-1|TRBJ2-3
CSARDQKFTTDTQYF
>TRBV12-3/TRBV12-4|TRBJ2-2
CASGQGGYTGELFF
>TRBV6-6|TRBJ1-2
CASRAKGGSYGYTF
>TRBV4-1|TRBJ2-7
CASSQTDRDYEQYF
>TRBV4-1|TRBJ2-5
CASSQGDWTQETQYF
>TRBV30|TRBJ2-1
CAWSVLAGVEQFF
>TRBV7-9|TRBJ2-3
CASSLVVLAGSTDTQYF
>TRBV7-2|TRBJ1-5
CASSISGTGYQPQHF
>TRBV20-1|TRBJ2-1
CSASQSGWNEQFF
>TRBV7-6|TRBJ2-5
CACSSGRLSQYF
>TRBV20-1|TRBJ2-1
CSARGRTSGRYSYNEQFF
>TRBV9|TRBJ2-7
CASSVGPSGNYEQYF
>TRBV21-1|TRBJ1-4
CASSKGADNGKLFF
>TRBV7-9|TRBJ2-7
CASSPRTPPYEQYF
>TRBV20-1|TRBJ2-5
CSARLRGGPETQYF
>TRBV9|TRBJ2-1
CASSFDTEQFF
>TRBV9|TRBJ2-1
CASSVGSGGAGNEQFF
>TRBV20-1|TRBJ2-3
CSARSPTSGSKDTQYF